Presented here are 25 T cell receptor beta chains from one specimen sequenced in a study of cytomegalovirus exposure and HLA in healthy donors (dated by TCRdb to the late 2010s). The library was made by the immunoSEQ multiplex PCR assay. A mixture of 60 forward primers for TCR Vbeta segments and 13 reverse primers for TCR Jbeta segments was used in the multiplex PCR. TCRdb re-hosts the immuneACCESS table, in-frame sequences only. Its copies lack some clones; in the studies checked, an unresolved V gene accounts for under half of them, and the cause for the rest is not known. The sample table records 95,000 to 150,000 clones; around 66% of these occur just once. The ten largest clonotypes hold around 8.8% of the sample. The material sequenced was PBMCs. All receptors derive from a woman aged 40-49 years in good health and CMV-seropositive.

The chain employs TRBV29-1 and TRBJ1-2; 7 bases are a match to TRBD1. CDR3 size: 12 residues. Germline CDR1 SQVTM, CDR2 ANQGSEA. The V segment lost 6 bases and the J segment 8 bases; nucleotides outside the gene matches: 9. The CDR3 is CSVTGERQGYTF. CDR3 bases: TGCAGCGTCACAGGGGAACGACAAGGCTACACCTTC.

Regarding this clone: At one end, the junction sequence differs from germline, possibly due to a read error. This sample also contains other DNA sequences that code for the same CDR3. The chain joins TRBV5-1 to TRBJ1-4; D gene uncertain. Germline V gives CDR1 SGHRS, CDR2 YFSETQ. The CDR3 length is 15 residues. CDR3 DNA sequence: TGTGCCAGCAGCTTGTCTAGCGGAGAGAATGAAAAACTGTTTTTT. It translates to CASSLSSGENEKLFF.

The chain has TRBV10-3 and TRBJ2-5; 7 nucleotides agree with TRBD2. The CDR3 has 14 amino acids. Germline trimming cut 4 bases from V and 5 bases from J; bases unmatched to any gene: 7. In germline, CDR1 is ENHRY, CDR2 SYGVKD. CDR3 amino acids: CAISGAGEYETQYF. CDR3 nucleotides: TGTGCCATCAGTGGGGCGGGAGAGTACGAGACCCAGTACTTC.

This clone came up a few times. The chain couples TRBV6-1 to TRBJ1-3; D perhaps matches TRBD1 (5 bases). Germline CDR1 reads MNHNS; CDR2 reads SASEGT. With 2 bases removed from V and 3 bases from J, the gap between germline ends came to 11 bases. This CDR3 is 15 amino acids long. The CDR3 sequence: CASSEIGGFGNTIYF. CDR3 nucleotides: TGTGCCAGCAGTGAAATCGGGGGGTTTGGAAACACCATATATTTT.

This clone showed up just once. The rearrangement uses TRBV7-9 and TRBJ1-4; 7 bases fit TRBD1. There are 15 residues in the CDR3. Trimming at V came to 5 bases and at J to 7 bases, leaving 10 bases not matched to a gene. The germline V gene encodes CDR1 SEHNR and CDR2 FQNEAQ (reference sequence). The chain's CDR3 is CASSSDRARGEKLFF. CDR3 nucleotides: TGTGCCAGCAGCAGCGACAGGGCGAGAGGTGAAAAACTGTTTTTT.

This chain joins TRBV28 and TRBJ2-7; 11 bases map to TRBD2. Germline loops: CDR1 MDHEN, CDR2 SYDVKM. This CDR3 is built from 13 residues. V shed 3 bases and J 10 bases; nucleotides not matched to a gene: 5. The CDR3 DNA reads as TGTGCCAGCAGTTTTAGCGGGGGGGCCGGACAGTACTTC. As protein: CASSFSGGAGQYF.

This chain links TRBV18 with TRBJ1-5; 11 bases agree with TRBD1. Germline lookup yields CDR1 KGHSH and CDR2 LQKENI. Losses at the gene ends were 4 bases for V and 6 bases for J; bases not matched to a gene: 5. The CDR3 length is 15 residues. The CDR3 nucleotides read TGTGCCAGCTCACGGACAGGGGGCAAGGGTCAGCCCCAGCATTTT. The encoded protein is CASSRTGGKGQPQHF. The full variable domain, its missing parts supplied by reference TRBV18 and TRBJ1-5, is NAGVMQNPRHLVRRRGQEARLRCSPMKGHSHVYWYRQLPEEGLKFMVYLQKENIIDESGMPKERFSAEFPKEGPSILRIQQVVRGDSAAYFCASSRTGGKGQPQHFGDGTRLSIL.

The V and J genes are TRBV27 and TRBJ1-2; 7 nucleotides line up with TRBD1. The germline CDR1 and CDR2 sequences are MNHEY and SMNVEV (reference sequence). This CDR3 is 13 amino acids long. With 6 bases clipped from V and 1 base from J, the junction kept 2 bases outside the gene matches. DNA of the CDR3: TGTGCCAGCAGCCGACAGGGTAACTATGGCTACACCTTC. Translated: CASSRQGNYGYTF.

The J gene is TRBJ1-1, the V gene TRBV9, with TRBD1 identical over 7 bases. V lost 0 bases and J lost 5; bases outside the gene matches: 7. Germline CDR1 SGDLS, CDR2 YYNGEE. This CDR3 has 15 amino acids. CDR3 protein: CASSVDGQGVTEAFF. The CDR3 DNA reads TGTGCCAGCAGCGTAGACGGCCAGGGGGTTACTGAAGCTTTCTTT.

The CDR3 sequence is CSVRPGSQETQYF. The CDR3 DNA is TGCAGCGTTCGCCCAGGTTCACAAGAGACCCAGTACTTC. The chain joins TRBV29-1 to TRBJ2-5; D remains unclear. This CDR3 region has 13 residues. Trimming cost V 5 bases and J 2 bases, with 12 bases left between them. CDR1 is SQVTM, CDR2 ANQGSEA, per germline. Variable domain in full (rest from reference TRBV29-1 and TRBJ2-5): SAVISQKPSRDICQRGTSLTIQCQVDSQVTMMFWYRQQPGQSLTLIATANQGSEATYESGFVIDKFPISRPNLTFSTLTVSNMSPEDSSIYLCSVRPGSQETQYFGPGTRLLVL.

The V call is TRBV7-2, the J call TRBJ1-1; no clear D. Trimming pared 7 bases from V and 0 bases from J, leaving 6 bases between. CDR3 size: 12 residues. Germline V gene data show CDR1 as SGHTA and CDR2 as FQGNSA. Written as DNA, the CDR3 is TGTGCCAGCACCCTTCTGAACACTGAAGCTTTCTTT. It yields the protein CASTLLNTEAFF.

This clone has more than one count but fewer than ten. Other DNA sequences in the same sample also yield this CDR3. This chain connects TRBV10-2 to TRBJ1-1; D possibly corresponds to TRBD1 (5 bases). CDR1 and CDR2 (germline): WSHSY, SAAADI. This CDR3 has 12 residues. Trimming took 6 bases from V and 1 from J, leaving 6 bases between them. The CDR3 reads CASRGQNTEAFF. The CDR3 DNA is TGCGCCAGCAGAGGACAGAACACTGAAGCTTTCTTT.

This clone was counted between two and nine times. The gene calls are TRBV6-4 and TRBJ1-2; D uncertain. V dropped 8 bases and J dropped 4 bases, with 11 bases sitting between them. The CDR3 is made up of 12 amino acids. Germline V gives CDR1 MRHNA, CDR2 SNTAGT. The CDR3 nucleotides read TGTGCCAGCCTCGAGCATGGCTATGGCTACACCTTC. Amino acid sequence: CASLEHGYGYTF.

This chain connects TRBV5-1 to TRBJ2-1; TRBD2 agrees at 7 bases. The CDR3 runs to 14 residues. The trim removed 7 bases at V and 2 bases at J, leaving 6 bases unmatched. Germline-derived CDR1 and CDR2 are SGHRS and YFSETQ. The CDR3 sequence: CASSTGLPYNEQFF. The DNA for the CDR3 is TGCGCCAGCTCGACGGGACTACCCTACAATGAGCAGTTCTTC. Using reference TRBV5-1 and TRBJ2-1 for the parts outside the CDR3, the full variable domain is KAGVTQTPRYLIKTRGQQVTLSCSPISGHRSVSWYQQTPGQGLQFLFEYFSETQRNKGNFPGRFSGRQFSNSRSEMNVSTLELGDSALYLCASSTGLPYNEQFFGPGTRLTVL.

The V call is TRBV2, the J call TRBJ1-6; unclear D gene. Trimming stripped 4 bases from V and 9 bases from J, with 19 bases between. The CDR3 extends over 16 amino acids. CDR1 is SNHLY and CDR2 is FYNNEI in the germline V gene. The CDR3 here is CASSALGGMRPSPLHF. CDR3 DNA: TGTGCCAGCAGTGCCCTTGGAGGTATGCGCCCTTCACCCCTCCACTTT.

Details on this clone: One end of the junction fails to match germline, which may point to a read error. This chain links TRBV28 with TRBJ2-5, with D maybe TRBD1 (5 bases). The CDR3 is 14 residues long. Germline-derived CDR1 and CDR2 are MDHEN and SYDVKM. The CDR3 bases are TGTGCCAGCAGTTTAACCGAACCGGTGGGGCGAAAGGACTTC. Translating it yields CASSLTEPVGRKDF.

The rearrangement uses TRBV9 and TRBJ1-6, with D possibly TRBD1 on 5 matching bases. Trimming stripped 3 bases from V and 9 bases from J, with 19 bases between. From germline, CDR1 is SGDLS and CDR2 YYNGEE. CDR3 length equals 16 residues. CDR3 loop: CASSAPTGTGGSPLHF. The CDR3 DNA is TGTGCCAGCAGCGCCCCGACCGGGACCGGGGGTTCACCCCTCCACTTT.

This clone was counted only a few times. CDR3 residues: CASSGLTGQNYGYTF. The CDR3 nucleotides read TGTGCCAGCAGTGGATTGACAGGACAAAACTATGGCTACACCTTC. The V call is TRBV25-1, the J call TRBJ1-2; TRBD1 might be the D (6 bases). Germline values: CDR1 MGHDK, CDR2 SYGVNS. With 4 bases removed from V and 2 bases from J, the gap between germline ends came to 14 bases. The CDR3 sequence is 15 residues long.

This chain links TRBV5-6 with TRBJ1-2; TRBD1 matches 8 bases. V gave up 2 bases and J gave up 7 bases; unmatched junction bases: 7. The CDR3 length is 14 residues. CDR1 is SGHDT and CDR2 is YYEEEE in the germline V gene. CDR3 bases: TGTGCCAGCAGCTTTAACAGGGGGATAGGTGGCTACACCTTC. As protein: CASSFNRGIGGYTF.

The rearrangement uses TRBV2 and TRBJ2-1; 7 bases line up with TRBD2. This CDR3 is built from 14 residues. CDR1 is SNHLY and CDR2 is FYNNEI in the germline V gene. V was clipped by 7 bases and J by 0 bases; unmatched bases: 3. CDR3 amino acids: CASIAGDSYNEQFF. Here the CDR3 DNA reads TGTGCCAGCATTGCGGGGGACTCCTACAATGAGCAGTTCTTC.

The CDR3 spells CASSPKGTGASTEAFF. The CDR3 DNA reads as TGTGCCAGCAGTCCCAAGGGGACTGGGGCAAGCACTGAAGCTTTCTTT. V and J are TRBV27 and TRBJ1-1; a possible D gene is TRBD1 (5 bases). This CDR3 spans 16 amino acids. The germline gives CDR1 MNHEY, CDR2 SMNVEV (reference sequence). The V end lost 5 bases, the J end lost 4 bases, and 20 bases lay between the germline ends.

The chain recombines TRBV6-5 with TRBJ1-1; no clear D gene. V shed 5 bases and J shed 3 bases, with 13 bases lying between them. The CDR3 has 14 residues. Germline assignment: CDR1 MNHEY and CDR2 SVGAGI. CDR3 nucleotides: TGTGCCAGCAGTCTTCCCCCTGAGCACACTGAAGCTTTCTTT. This encodes CASSLPPEHTEAFF.

The CDR3 DNA reads as TGTGCCAGCTCACCAAGACTAGCGGGGGGTTTCAATGAGCAGTTCTTC. Its translation: CASSPRLAGGFNEQFF. The V and J genes are TRBV18 and TRBJ2-1; 13 positions match TRBD2. V trimming: 2 bases; J trimming: 6 bases; junction bases outside the gene matches: 4. The CDR3 covers 16 residues. Germline CDR1 reads KGHSH; CDR2 reads LQKENI.

The gene calls are TRBV7-9 and TRBJ2-5, with 7 nucleotides matching TRBD2. Germline V gene lookup returns CDR1 SEHNR and CDR2 FQNEAQ (reference sequence). This CDR3 has 13 amino acids. The V gene end was trimmed by 3 bases and the J gene end by 3 bases; junction bases not matched to a gene: 1. CDR3 coding DNA: TGTGCCAGCAGCTTTGGGGGGGAAGAGACCCAGTACTTC. Translating it yields CASSFGGEETQYF.

The chain uses TRBV10-3 and TRBJ2-5; 8 bases match TRBD1. The germline V gene has CDR1 ENHRY and CDR2 SYGVKD. This CDR3 spans 12 amino acids. The trim removed 8 bases at V and 4 bases at J, leaving 3 bases unmatched. In DNA form, the CDR3 reads TGTGCCATCTCAGGACAGGGAGAGACCCAGTACTTC. Translated, it gives CAISGQGETQYF.